Sequencing of this T cell receptor beta chain was carried out in a study of T cells expressing NK-cell markers. TCRdb re-called the 5' RACE reads; one entry per CDR3 protein, DNA not given. Found here are 300,000 to 500,000 distinct CDR3 sequences; the top ten clones hold 9.5% to 12%. This CDR3 spans 15 amino acids. The sample was blood T cells: a sorted CD56 or NKG2C T cell subset, CD4+ or CD8+ T cells, or bulk PBMC T cells (not recorded which). The source of this sequence is a woman between 50 and 59 years old in good health. The rearrangement uses TRBV12-3 or TRBV12-4 and TRBJ2-7; the TCRdb call, TRBD2, lacks DNA for checking. The CDR3 region is CASSLRTSVPYEQYF.